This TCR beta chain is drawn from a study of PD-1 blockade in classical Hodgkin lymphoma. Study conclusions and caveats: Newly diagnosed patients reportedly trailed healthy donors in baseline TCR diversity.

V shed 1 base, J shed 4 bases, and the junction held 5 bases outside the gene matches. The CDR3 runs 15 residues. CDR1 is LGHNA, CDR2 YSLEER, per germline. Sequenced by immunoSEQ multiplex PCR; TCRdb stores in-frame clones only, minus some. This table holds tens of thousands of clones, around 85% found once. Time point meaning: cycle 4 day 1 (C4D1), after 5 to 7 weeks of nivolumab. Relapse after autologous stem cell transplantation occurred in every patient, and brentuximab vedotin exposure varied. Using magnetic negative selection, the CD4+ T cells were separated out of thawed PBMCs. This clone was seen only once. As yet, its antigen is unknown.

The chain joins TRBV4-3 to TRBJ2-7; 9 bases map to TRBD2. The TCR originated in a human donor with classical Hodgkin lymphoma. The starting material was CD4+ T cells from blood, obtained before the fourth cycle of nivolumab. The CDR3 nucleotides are TGCGCCAGCAGCCAAGCTAGCGGGAAGGGTTACGAGCAGTACTTC. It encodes CASSQASGKGYEQYF.